The rows below give T cell receptor beta chains drawn from one sample of a study of shared clonotypes between healthy human individuals. Sequencing used immunoSEQ multiplex PCR; TCRdb keeps in-frame clones, though not all of them. In the table there are 2,500,000 or so clones, under 95% of which are singletons. Sequencing input: naive CD4+ T cells from PBMCs. The receptors stem from a man younger than 30 in good health. Some clones in this sample may be carry-over from other donors' samples. The CDR3 runs from the conserved cysteine through the conserved F or W. The order of the fields is J gene, V gene, D gene, clone size, CDR3 DNA, CDR3 protein. A D gene is named only where the DNA matches it firmly. Only part of the rows carry a size: once, few, many, or a class if the clone is expanded.

j_gene: TRBJ2-3; v_gene: TRBV29-1; d_gene: NA; abundance: NA; CDR3nt: TGCAGCGTTCAGAACCAGTCGGTCGCGCAGTATTTT; CDR3aa: CSVQNQSVAQYF
j_gene: TRBJ1-5; v_gene: TRBV28; d_gene: NA; abundance: NA; CDR3nt: TGTGCCAGCACCTCCGGCAATCAGCCCCAGCATTTT; CDR3aa: CASTSGNQPQHF
j_gene: TRBJ1-1; v_gene: TRBV19; d_gene: NA; abundance: NA; CDR3nt: TGTGCCAGTAGTCGTAGGGGACGGATAAACACTGAAGCTTTCTTT; CDR3aa: CASSRRGRINTEAFF
j_gene: TRBJ2-7; v_gene: TRBV28; d_gene: TRBD2; abundance: NA; CDR3nt: TGTGCCAGCAGTGGGGGACTAGTGTATACCTACGAGCATTACTTC; CDR3aa: CASSGGLVYTYEHYF
j_gene: TRBJ2-3; v_gene: TRBV4-2; d_gene: NA; abundance: NA; CDR3nt: TGTGCCAGCAGCCAAGTGGCCAGCACAGATACGCAGTATTTT; CDR3aa: CASSQVASTDTQYF
j_gene: TRBJ2-5; v_gene: TRBV6-5; d_gene: NA; abundance: NA; CDR3nt: TGTGCCAGCAGTTACGGACAGTTCGTAGAGACCCAGTACTTC; CDR3aa: CASSYGQFVETQYF
j_gene: TRBJ2-1; v_gene: TRBV6-5; d_gene: TRBD2; abundance: NA; CDR3nt: TGTGCCAGCAGTAGTCTAGCGGGGGCTTTGAATGAGCAGTTCTTC; CDR3aa: CASSSLAGALNEQFF
j_gene: TRBJ2-1; v_gene: TRBV7-1; d_gene: TRBD2; abundance: NA; CDR3nt: TGTGCCAGCAGCTTAGCCGGGGACTACCTCCTCGAGCAGTTCTTC; CDR3aa: CASSLAGDYLLEQFF
j_gene: TRBJ2-1; v_gene: TRBV11-2; d_gene: NA; abundance: NA; CDR3nt: TGTGCCAGCAGCTTAGAAGTAAGCTCCTACAATGAGCAGTTCTTC; CDR3aa: CASSLEVSSYNEQFF
j_gene: TRBJ1-5; v_gene: TRBV7-9; d_gene: NA; abundance: NA; CDR3nt: TGTGCCAGCAGCTTAGGGAGGGGGGACCAACATTTT; CDR3aa: CASSLGRGDQHF
j_gene: TRBJ2-3; v_gene: TRBV7-9; d_gene: TRBD1; abundance: NA; CDR3nt: TGTGCCAGCAGCGTCCTGACAGGGGGCGGCACAGATACGCAGTATTTT; CDR3aa: CASSVLTGGGTDTQYF
j_gene: TRBJ1-2; v_gene: TRBV28; d_gene: NA; abundance: NA; CDR3nt: TGTGCCAGCATCGCGGCACAGCTTGGGACCCGTTATGGCTACACCTTC; CDR3aa: CASIAAQLGTRYGYTF
j_gene: TRBJ1-1; v_gene: TRBV29-1; d_gene: NA; abundance: NA; CDR3nt: TGCAGCGTACTACCCACACCGAACACTGAAGCTTTCTTT; CDR3aa: CSVLPTPNTEAFF
j_gene: TRBJ2-1; v_gene: TRBV19; d_gene: NA; abundance: NA; CDR3nt: TGTGCCAGTAGTATAGACGGGAGGGACAGCTACAATGAGCAGTTCTTC; CDR3aa: CASSIDGRDSYNEQFF
j_gene: TRBJ1-1; v_gene: TRBV5-1; d_gene: NA; abundance: few; CDR3nt: TGCGCCAGCAGCTATCTGGACAGGAACACTGAAGCTTTCTTT; CDR3aa: CASSYLDRNTEAFF
j_gene: TRBJ2-1; v_gene: TRBV30; d_gene: TRBD2; abundance: NA; CDR3nt: TGTGCCTGGAGTGCTGGACTAGCGGGGTCCTACAATGAGCAGTTCTTC; CDR3aa: CAWSAGLAGSYNEQFF
j_gene: TRBJ2-3; v_gene: TRBV7-6; d_gene: NA; abundance: NA; CDR3nt: TGTGCCAGCAGCTCTTCCGGGATCATCTCTTTTTTTACCACAGATACGCAGTATTTT; CDR3aa: CASSSSGIISFFTTDTQYF
j_gene: TRBJ1-1; v_gene: TRBV7-2; d_gene: NA; abundance: NA; CDR3nt: TGTGCCAGCAGCTTAATAGGCTCGGGGAACACTGAAGCTTTCTTT; CDR3aa: CASSLIGSGNTEAFF
j_gene: TRBJ2-5; v_gene: TRBV2; d_gene: TRBD1; abundance: NA; CDR3nt: TGTGCCAGCAGTGAAGCGCCAGGGACAGGGGGCGTTGAGACCCAGTACTTC; CDR3aa: CASSEAPGTGGVETQYF
j_gene: TRBJ2-5; v_gene: TRBV5-6; d_gene: NA; abundance: NA; CDR3nt: TGTGCCAGCAGCTATTCCCCAACCCGGGTGAGAGGAGAGACCCAGTACTTC; CDR3aa: CASSYSPTRVRGETQYF
j_gene: TRBJ2-1; v_gene: TRBV5-1; d_gene: TRBD2; abundance: NA; CDR3nt: TGCGCCAGCAGACTAGCGGGAGCTTACAATGAGCAGTTCTTC; CDR3aa: CASRLAGAYNEQFF
j_gene: TRBJ2-1; v_gene: TRBV28; d_gene: NA; abundance: NA; CDR3nt: TGTGCCAGCAGTACCGGTGAGCAGTTCTTC; CDR3aa: CASSTGEQFF
j_gene: TRBJ1-4; v_gene: TRBV5-4; d_gene: TRBD1; abundance: NA; CDR3nt: TGTGCCAGCAGCGCGACAGGGGTCGGCGAAAAACTGTTTTTT; CDR3aa: CASSATGVGEKLFF
j_gene: TRBJ1-3; v_gene: TRBV18; d_gene: NA; abundance: NA; CDR3nt: TGTGCCAGCTCACGTACGGCTCCCGGGGGTTGGGACACCATATATTTT; CDR3aa: CASSRTAPGGWDTIYF
j_gene: TRBJ2-1; v_gene: TRBV7-2; d_gene: TRBD2; abundance: NA; CDR3nt: TGTGCCAGCAGCTTAATGAGGGCGGGACTAGCGGGAGCGGATGAGCAGTTCTTC; CDR3aa: CASSLMRAGLAGADEQFF
j_gene: TRBJ2-2; v_gene: TRBV5-1; d_gene: TRBD1; abundance: NA; CDR3nt: TGCGCCAGCAGCCTCACACAGGGGGCACGGACCGGGGAGCTGTTTTTT; CDR3aa: CASSLTQGARTGELFF
j_gene: TRBJ2-7; v_gene: TRBV14; d_gene: NA; abundance: NA; CDR3nt: TGTGCCAGCAGCCAAGGCAGATTCATCGTGGACGAGCAGTACTTC; CDR3aa: CASSQGRFIVDEQYF
j_gene: TRBJ1-2; v_gene: TRBV6-1; d_gene: NA; abundance: NA; CDR3nt: TGTGCCAGCAGTGAAGGTCCCGGGGGCTACACCTTC; CDR3aa: CASSEGPGGYTF
j_gene: TRBJ1-2; v_gene: TRBV2; d_gene: NA; abundance: NA; CDR3nt: TGTGCCAGCACGGGCCGCTACCCCCTCTATGGCTACACCTTC; CDR3aa: CASTGRYPLYGYTF
j_gene: TRBJ1-5; v_gene: TRBV5-1; d_gene: TRBD1; abundance: NA; CDR3nt: TGCGCCAGCAGAACCGGGACAGGGAGGGATCAGCCCCAGCATTTT; CDR3aa: CASRTGTGRDQPQHF
j_gene: TRBJ2-7; v_gene: TRBV6-1; d_gene: TRBD2; abundance: NA; CDR3nt: TGTGCCAGCAGTGAAGGGAGGACTAGCGGTTTTCCCTCCTACGAGCAGTACTTC; CDR3aa: CASSEGRTSGFPSYEQYF
j_gene: TRBJ2-7; v_gene: TRBV5-8; d_gene: NA; abundance: once; CDR3nt: TGTGCCAGCACCCACCTGACTATAAACTACGAGCAGTACTTC; CDR3aa: CASTHLTINYEQYF
j_gene: TRBJ2-3; v_gene: TRBV2; d_gene: TRBD1; abundance: NA; CDR3nt: TGTGCCAGCAGATGGACCGGGACAGGGAGCACAGATACGCAGTATTTT; CDR3aa: CASRWTGTGSTDTQYF
j_gene: TRBJ1-2; v_gene: TRBV5-1; d_gene: NA; abundance: once; CDR3nt: TGCGCCAGCAGCCAAAGGGGAGACCTGAGCTTCTCACTAGGCTACACCTTC; CDR3aa: CASSQRGDLSFSLGYTF
j_gene: TRBJ2-2; v_gene: TRBV5-1; d_gene: NA; abundance: NA; CDR3nt: TGCGCCAGCAGCTTGGCTATGACAGCCTCGAACACCGGGGAGCTGTTTTTT; CDR3aa: CASSLAMTASNTGELFF
j_gene: TRBJ1-1; v_gene: TRBV6-5; d_gene: NA; abundance: NA; CDR3nt: TGTGCCAGCAGTTACTCGATCGGGAAGAACACTGAAGCTTTCTTT; CDR3aa: CASSYSIGKNTEAFF
j_gene: TRBJ1-3; v_gene: TRBV6-5; d_gene: NA; abundance: NA; CDR3nt: TGTGCCAGCTCTGACACAGACTCTGGAAACACCATATATTTT; CDR3aa: CASSDTDSGNTIYF
j_gene: TRBJ2-7; v_gene: TRBV2; d_gene: TRBD1; abundance: NA; CDR3nt: TGTGCCAGCAGGGGGGGGACAGGGTATGTATACGAGCAGTACTTC; CDR3aa: CASRGGTGYVYEQYF
j_gene: TRBJ2-1; v_gene: TRBV6-5; d_gene: NA; abundance: NA; CDR3nt: TGTGCCAGCAGTTACAGGCGAAACTACAATGAGCAGTTCTTC; CDR3aa: CASSYRRNYNEQFF
j_gene: TRBJ1-3; v_gene: TRBV7-9; d_gene: NA; abundance: NA; CDR3nt: TGTGCCAGCAGCCTCACGGGGTACTCTGGAAACACCATATATTTT; CDR3aa: CASSLTGYSGNTIYF
j_gene: TRBJ2-7; v_gene: TRBV5-5; d_gene: NA; abundance: NA; CDR3nt: TGTGCCAGCAGCATGGACTATTACTACGAGCAGTACTTC; CDR3aa: CASSMDYYYEQYF
j_gene: TRBJ1-1; v_gene: TRBV11-3; d_gene: NA; abundance: NA; CDR3nt: TGTGCCAGCAGCTACAGGGATAACACTGAAGCTTTCTTT; CDR3aa: CASSYRDNTEAFF
j_gene: TRBJ2-1; v_gene: TRBV5-1; d_gene: TRBD1; abundance: NA; CDR3nt: TGCGCCAGCAGCTTGAGATTATTGGGACAGGGGGCCCATGAGCAGTTCTTC; CDR3aa: CASSLRLLGQGAHEQFF
j_gene: TRBJ2-4; v_gene: TRBV23-1; d_gene: NA; abundance: NA; CDR3nt: TGCGCCAGCAGTCAAGACGGTTTAGCCAAAAACATTCAGTACTTC; CDR3aa: CASSQDGLAKNIQYF
j_gene: TRBJ2-5; v_gene: TRBV4-2; d_gene: TRBD2; abundance: NA; CDR3nt: TGTGCCAGCAGCCAGGCGTTTAGCGGGAGGGGGCAAGAGACCCAGTACTTC; CDR3aa: CASSQAFSGRGQETQYF
j_gene: TRBJ1-6; v_gene: TRBV30; d_gene: TRBD1; abundance: NA; CDR3nt: TGTGCCTGGAGTGCAACGGGACAGGGGTCTTCACCCCTCCACTTT; CDR3aa: CAWSATGQGSSPLHF
j_gene: TRBJ2-7; v_gene: TRBV25-1; d_gene: NA; abundance: NA; CDR3nt: TGTGCCAGCAGTGAATCAGTGGATTGGACACGCTCCTACGAGCAGTACTTC; CDR3aa: CASSESVDWTRSYEQYF
j_gene: TRBJ1-2; v_gene: TRBV7-3; d_gene: NA; abundance: NA; CDR3nt: TGTGCCATCCTGGACGGCGACTTC; CDR3aa: CAILDGDF
j_gene: TRBJ1-1; v_gene: TRBV5-6; d_gene: NA; abundance: NA; CDR3nt: TGTGCCAGCAGCTGGGGTGTCCCCGCGGGCACTGAAGCTTTCTTT; CDR3aa: CASSWGVPAGTEAFF
j_gene: TRBJ1-1; v_gene: TRBV2; d_gene: NA; abundance: NA; CDR3nt: TGTGCCAGCATCGGGACACTTCCTATCACTGAAGCTTTCTTT; CDR3aa: CASIGTLPITEAFF
j_gene: TRBJ1-4; v_gene: TRBV29-1; d_gene: NA; abundance: once; CDR3nt: TGCAGCGTTCGAACTAATGAAAAACTGTTTTTT; CDR3aa: CSVRTNEKLFF
j_gene: TRBJ1-1; v_gene: TRBV10-3; d_gene: NA; abundance: few; CDR3nt: TGTGCCATCAGCCCCGACCCTTCCACTGAAGCTTTCTTT; CDR3aa: CAISPDPSTEAFF
j_gene: TRBJ2-3; v_gene: TRBV20-1; d_gene: NA; abundance: NA; CDR3nt: TGCAGTGCAGAAACCACGGATACGCAGTATTTT; CDR3aa: CSAETTDTQYF
j_gene: TRBJ1-5; v_gene: TRBV6-6; d_gene: NA; abundance: NA; CDR3nt: TGTGCCAGCAGTTACGTGGCAGGGAGGAATCAGCCCCAGCATTTT; CDR3aa: CASSYVAGRNQPQHF
j_gene: TRBJ2-5; v_gene: TRBV28; d_gene: NA; abundance: NA; CDR3nt: TGTGCCAGCACCCTGGGACCAGCGCCAATTTTTGGGGAGACCCAGTACTTC; CDR3aa: CASTLGPAPIFGETQYF
j_gene: TRBJ1-3; v_gene: TRBV25-1; d_gene: NA; abundance: NA; CDR3nt: TGTGCCAGCAGTCCCGGACAGCTCTCTGGAAACACCATATATTTT; CDR3aa: CASSPGQLSGNTIYF
j_gene: TRBJ1-1; v_gene: TRBV6-5; d_gene: NA; abundance: once; CDR3nt: TGTGCCAGCAGAGGCCCAGACAGATTGAACACTGAAGCTTTCTTT; CDR3aa: CASRGPDRLNTEAFF
j_gene: TRBJ1-2; v_gene: TRBV7-9; d_gene: TRBD1; abundance: NA; CDR3nt: TGTGCCAGCAGCCAGGACAGGGTTGGAGATGGCTACACCTTC; CDR3aa: CASSQDRVGDGYTF
j_gene: TRBJ2-7; v_gene: TRBV7-2; d_gene: NA; abundance: NA; CDR3nt: TGTGCCAGCAGCCTCCTCGGGGGGACAGGACTTTCACGCTACGAGCAGTACTTC; CDR3aa: CASSLLGGTGLSRYEQYF